The rows below give T cell receptor beta chains drawn from one sample of a study of human T cells and chemical hapten exposure. Using its own MiXCR run on the RACE reads, TCRdb lists one record per CDR3 protein. The sample records about 190,000 distinct CDR3 sequences, more than 20% being singletons. Sample: whole blood, taken in connection with sensitization to the hapten diphenylcyclopropenone (DPC). The origin of the receptors is a woman in her forties with alopecia areata. Some clones in this sample may be carry-over from other donors' samples. The CDR3 runs from the conserved cysteine through the conserved F or W. Fields, in order: J gene, D gene, CDR3 length, clone size, V gene, CDR3 DNA, CDR3 protein. The D gene is left open where the match is weak. The size field is filled for only some rows; it gives once, few, many or a size class.

J gene: TRBJ2-5; D gene: NA; CDR3 length: 13; clone size: few; V gene: TRBV9; CDR3 DNA: TGTGCCAGCAGCGTACTAGGGCAAGAGACCCAGTACTTC; CDR3 protein: CASSVLGQETQYF
J gene: TRBJ2-5; D gene: NA; CDR3 length: 16; clone size: NA; V gene: TRBV9; CDR3 DNA: TGTGCCAGCAGCGTAACCCCGACTATTCGGGGGGAGACCCAGTACTTC; CDR3 protein: CASSVTPTIRGETQYF
J gene: TRBJ2-1; D gene: NA; CDR3 length: 18; clone size: few; V gene: TRBV9; CDR3 DNA: TGTGCCAGCAGCGTAGGGGAAGGAGGGGAGCCCTCCTACAATGAGCAGTTCTTC; CDR3 protein: CASSVGEGGEPSYNEQFF
J gene: TRBJ1-4; D gene: TRBD1; CDR3 length: 14; clone size: few; V gene: TRBV5-5; CDR3 DNA: TGTGCCAGCAGCTTAGACAGGGCTGGGCGAAAACTGTTTTTT; CDR3 protein: CASSLDRAGRKLFF
J gene: TRBJ2-7; D gene: NA; CDR3 length: 14; clone size: few; V gene: TRBV6-2/TRBV6-3; CDR3 DNA: TGTGCCACGAGAAGGACAGCATCCACCTACGAGCAGTACTTC; CDR3 protein: CATRRTASTYEQYF
J gene: TRBJ2-7; D gene: NA; CDR3 length: 15; clone size: NA; V gene: TRBV4-1; CDR3 DNA: TGCGCCAGCAGCCAAGTCAGGGGATCAGGTGACCTTCAGTACTTC; CDR3 protein: CASSQVRGSGDLQYF
J gene: TRBJ2-5; D gene: TRBD2; CDR3 length: 16; clone size: NA; V gene: TRBV5-8; CDR3 DNA: TGTGCCAGCAGCTTGGGGACTAGCGGGGGTCAAGAGACCCAGTACTTC; CDR3 protein: CASSLGTSGGQETQYF
J gene: TRBJ2-5; D gene: TRBD2; CDR3 length: 14; clone size: many; V gene: TRBV7-9; CDR3 DNA: TGTGCCAGCAGGGGAAGCGGGAGCGGGGAGACCCAGTACTTC; CDR3 protein: CASRGSGSGETQYF
J gene: TRBJ2-1; D gene: NA; CDR3 length: 16; clone size: NA; V gene: TRBV21-1; CDR3 DNA: TGTGCCAGCAGCAAGGGTGGAGTCCGGGTAGGGACTGAGCAGTTCTTC; CDR3 protein: CASSKGGVRVGTEQFF
J gene: TRBJ2-7; D gene: NA; CDR3 length: 13; clone size: NA; V gene: TRBV7-6; CDR3 DNA: TGTGCCAGCAGCCCATCACAGGGTTACGAGCAGTACTTC; CDR3 protein: CASSPSQGYEQYF
J gene: TRBJ1-1; D gene: NA; CDR3 length: 16; clone size: few; V gene: TRBV28; CDR3 DNA: TGTGCCAGCAGCCGCAAGCAAAGGGGTGTGAACACTGAAGCTTTCTTT; CDR3 protein: CASSRKQRGVNTEAFF
J gene: TRBJ2-1; D gene: TRBD2; CDR3 length: 16; clone size: NA; V gene: TRBV4-2; CDR3 DNA: TGTGCCAGCAGCCTTGAGGGACTAGCGGGAAACAATGAGCAGTTCTTC; CDR3 protein: CASSLEGLAGNNEQFF
J gene: TRBJ2-1; D gene: NA; CDR3 length: 13; clone size: NA; V gene: TRBV9; CDR3 DNA: TGTGCCAGCAGTGAGGACCCGTACAATGAGCAGTTCTTC; CDR3 protein: CASSEDPYNEQFF
J gene: TRBJ1-2; D gene: TRBD1; CDR3 length: 11; clone size: NA; V gene: TRBV29-1; CDR3 DNA: TGCAGCGCCAAGGAGACAGGGAGCTACACCTTC; CDR3 protein: CSAKETGSYTF
J gene: TRBJ2-7; D gene: TRBD2; CDR3 length: 16; clone size: few; V gene: TRBV20-1; CDR3 DNA: TGCAGTGCCCGACCAGAGCGGGAGGGCCTGGCCTACGAGCAGTACTTC; CDR3 protein: CSARPEREGLAYEQYF
J gene: TRBJ1-2; D gene: NA; CDR3 length: 10; clone size: few; V gene: TRBV20-1; CDR3 DNA: TGCAGTGCTCCCTACTATGGCTACACCTTC; CDR3 protein: CSAPYYGYTF
J gene: TRBJ2-3; D gene: NA; CDR3 length: 12; clone size: few; V gene: TRBV6-2/TRBV6-3; CDR3 DNA: TGTGCCAGCAGTTACCAGGCAGATACGCAGTATTTT; CDR3 protein: CASSYQADTQYF
J gene: TRBJ2-1; D gene: TRBD2; CDR3 length: 15; clone size: NA; V gene: TRBV6-2/TRBV6-3; CDR3 DNA: TGTGCCATCAGTCCCGGGACTAGCGGGAGTAATGAGCAGTTCTTC; CDR3 protein: CAISPGTSGSNEQFF
J gene: TRBJ1-5; D gene: TRBD1; CDR3 length: 13; clone size: NA; V gene: TRBV20-1; CDR3 DNA: TGCAGTGCTGGACAGGGGAGTAGTCAGCCCCAGCATTTT; CDR3 protein: CSAGQGSSQPQHF
J gene: TRBJ2-5; D gene: NA; CDR3 length: 12; clone size: few; V gene: TRBV12-3/TRBV12-4; CDR3 DNA: TGTGCCAGCAGCTGGTACCAAGAGACCCAGTACTTC; CDR3 protein: CASSWYQETQYF
J gene: TRBJ2-7; D gene: TRBD2; CDR3 length: 15; clone size: NA; V gene: TRBV29-1; CDR3 DNA: TGCAGCGTTGTCGGGAATAGCGGGGGGGCCTACGAGCAGTACTTC; CDR3 protein: CSVVGNSGGAYEQYF
J gene: TRBJ2-7; D gene: NA; CDR3 length: 13; clone size: NA; V gene: TRBV28; CDR3 DNA: TGTGCCAGCAGTTTGAGGGGAATTTACGAGCAGTACTTC; CDR3 protein: CASSLRGIYEQYF
J gene: TRBJ2-2; D gene: NA; CDR3 length: 16; clone size: NA; V gene: TRBV6-2/TRBV6-3; CDR3 DNA: TGTGCCAGCAGTTACTCGATACAAAAAACCACCGGGGAGCTGTTTTTT; CDR3 protein: CASSYSIQKTTGELFF
J gene: TRBJ2-1; D gene: NA; CDR3 length: 14; clone size: few; V gene: TRBV20-1; CDR3 DNA: TGCAGTGCCCGGGACTCGAGCTCCTACAATGAGCAGTTCTTC; CDR3 protein: CSARDSSSYNEQFF
J gene: TRBJ1-1; D gene: NA; CDR3 length: 14; clone size: few; V gene: TRBV3-1; CDR3 DNA: TGTGCCAGCAGTCCGACAGCAATGAACACTGAAGCTTTCTTT; CDR3 protein: CASSPTAMNTEAFF
J gene: TRBJ2-5; D gene: TRBD1; CDR3 length: 12; clone size: NA; V gene: TRBV15; CDR3 DNA: TGTGCCACCTCAACAGGGGTGGAGACCCAGTACTTC; CDR3 protein: CATSTGVETQYF
J gene: TRBJ2-5; D gene: TRBD1; CDR3 length: 16; clone size: NA; V gene: TRBV3-1; CDR3 DNA: TGTGCCAGCAGCCAACCGACAGGGATGGCCCAAGAGACCCAGTACTTC; CDR3 protein: CASSQPTGMAQETQYF
J gene: TRBJ1-1; D gene: NA; CDR3 length: 12; clone size: NA; V gene: TRBV5-1; CDR3 DNA: TGCGCCAGCAGCTCGGAGAACACTGAAGCTTTCTTT; CDR3 protein: CASSSENTEAFF
J gene: TRBJ1-5; D gene: NA; CDR3 length: 13; clone size: NA; V gene: TRBV30; CDR3 DNA: TGTGCCTGGAGTGTTGATGGAAATCAGCCCCAGCATTTT; CDR3 protein: CAWSVDGNQPQHF
J gene: TRBJ1-2; D gene: NA; CDR3 length: 15; clone size: NA; V gene: TRBV4-1; CDR3 DNA: TGCGCCAGCAGCCAAGGTCCCACAGGGTACTATGGCTACACCTTC; CDR3 protein: CASSQGPTGYYGYTF
J gene: TRBJ2-1; D gene: NA; CDR3 length: 14; clone size: NA; V gene: TRBV9; CDR3 DNA: TGTGCCAGCAGCGTAACAGGGACCTACAATGAGCAGTTCTTC; CDR3 protein: CASSVTGTYNEQFF
J gene: TRBJ2-1; D gene: TRBD2; CDR3 length: 13; clone size: NA; V gene: TRBV29-1; CDR3 DNA: TGCAGCACGGGCGGGAGCTCCTACAATGAGCAGTTCTTC; CDR3 protein: CSTGGSSYNEQFF
J gene: TRBJ2-5; D gene: TRBD1; CDR3 length: 14; clone size: NA; V gene: TRBV20-1; CDR3 DNA: TGCAGTGCTAGGGGGACAGGGCAGATCGAGACCCAGTACTTC; CDR3 protein: CSARGTGQIETQYF
J gene: TRBJ2-1; D gene: TRBD2; CDR3 length: 18; clone size: few; V gene: TRBV6-5; CDR3 DNA: TGTGCCAGCAGTTCCCCTGGTCTAGCGGGAGCATCGCCCAATGAGCAGTTCTTC; CDR3 protein: CASSSPGLAGASPNEQFF
J gene: TRBJ2-7; D gene: NA; CDR3 length: 16; clone size: NA; V gene: TRBV5-1; CDR3 DNA: TGCGCCAGCAGCTTAATGTCAGGGACCCTCTCCTACGAGCAGTACTTC; CDR3 protein: CASSLMSGTLSYEQYF
J gene: TRBJ2-1; D gene: NA; CDR3 length: 14; clone size: NA; V gene: TRBV5-1; CDR3 DNA: TGCGCCAGCAGCTTGGGTCCTAGCAACAATGAGCAGTTCTTC; CDR3 protein: CASSLGPSNNEQFF
J gene: TRBJ2-3; D gene: TRBD2; CDR3 length: 16; clone size: few; V gene: TRBV9; CDR3 DNA: TGTGCCAGCGCCTACGCCGGGACTAGCCCCACAGATACGCAGTATTTT; CDR3 protein: CASAYAGTSPTDTQYF
J gene: TRBJ2-7; D gene: NA; CDR3 length: 13; clone size: few; V gene: TRBV28; CDR3 DNA: TGTGCCAGCAGTTTCGGGTACAGCGGTGAGCAGTACTTC; CDR3 protein: CASSFGYSGEQYF
J gene: TRBJ2-1; D gene: TRBD1; CDR3 length: 13; clone size: few; V gene: TRBV10-3; CDR3 DNA: TGTGCCATCAGTGGGGGGACAGTCAATGAGCAGTTCTTC; CDR3 protein: CAISGGTVNEQFF
J gene: TRBJ2-5; D gene: NA; CDR3 length: 13; clone size: few; V gene: TRBV29-1; CDR3 DNA: TGCAGTGTAGGGGTAATACCAACGGAGACCCAGTACTTC; CDR3 protein: CSVGVIPTETQYF
J gene: TRBJ1-1; D gene: TRBD1; CDR3 length: 13; clone size: many; V gene: TRBV3-1; CDR3 DNA: TGTGCCAGCAGCTCCAGGGGGGGAGGAGAAGCTTTCTTT; CDR3 protein: CASSSRGGGEAFF
J gene: TRBJ2-3; D gene: NA; CDR3 length: 13; clone size: NA; V gene: TRBV4-1; CDR3 DNA: TGCGCCAGCAGCCAAGATTTCACAGATACGCAGTATTTT; CDR3 protein: CASSQDFTDTQYF
J gene: TRBJ1-6; D gene: TRBD1; CDR3 length: 13; clone size: NA; V gene: TRBV9; CDR3 DNA: TGTGCCAGCAGCGGAGACAGGGGTTCACCCCTCCACTTT; CDR3 protein: CASSGDRGSPLHF